This TCR beta chain was identified in a study of T-cell memory formation after mild COVID-19. Study context: TCR clusters largely stayed donor specific.

TCRdb re-analysed the 5' RACE reads in MiXCR, keeping a single row per CDR3 protein. The sample gives roughly 68,000 distinct CDR3 sequences, around 17% of which show up once; 31% is in the top ten. Points from the study as a whole: Clones contracting across day 15 to 85 had a balanced CD4/CD8 profile; later expanding clones leaned CD4+. Several responding clones turned up in pre-infection memory, indicating that cross-reactive memory may have taken part.

CDR1 is SGHTA and CDR2 is FQGTGA in the germline V gene. V lost 4 bases, J lost 5 bases, and 20 bases lay in between. The CDR3 runs to 16 residues. Notes on this clonotype: As yet, its antigen is unknown.

What was sequenced was PBMCs or a T cell subset sorted from them (not recorded which). This sequence joins TRBV7-3 and TRBJ2-5; the D gene is possibly TRBD2 (6 bases). The TCR sequence derives from an adult woman who had mild COVID-19 (a few samples of this study predate the infection). Cell type and time point are not known. The CDR3 sequence is CASSSRGLASGETQYF. Here the CDR3 DNA reads TGTGCCAGCAGCTCACGGGGGTTGGCCTCCGGGGAGACCCAGTACTTC. Full variable domain (missing parts from reference TRBV7-3 and TRBJ2-5): GAGVSQTPSNKVTEKGKYVELRCDPISGHTALYWYRQSLGQGPEFLIYFQGTGAADDSGLPNDRFFAVRPEGSVSTLKIQRTERGDSAVYLCASSSRGLASGETQYFGPGTRLLVL.